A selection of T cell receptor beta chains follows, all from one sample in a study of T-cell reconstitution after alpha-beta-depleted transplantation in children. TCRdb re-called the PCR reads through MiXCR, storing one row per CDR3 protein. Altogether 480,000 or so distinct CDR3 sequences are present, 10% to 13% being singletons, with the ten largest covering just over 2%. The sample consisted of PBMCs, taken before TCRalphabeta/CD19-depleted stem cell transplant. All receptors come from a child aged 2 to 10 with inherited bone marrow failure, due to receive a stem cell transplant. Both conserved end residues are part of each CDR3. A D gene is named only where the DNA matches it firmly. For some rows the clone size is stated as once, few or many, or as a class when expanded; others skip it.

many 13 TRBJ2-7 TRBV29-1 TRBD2 CSVEGGESYEQYF TGCAGCGTTGAGGGGGGGGAATCCTACGAGCAGTACTTC
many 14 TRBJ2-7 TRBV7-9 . CASSATASSYEQYF TGTGCCAGCAGCGCGACGGCCAGCTCCTACGAGCAGTACTTC
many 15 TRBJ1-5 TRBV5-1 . CASSLVDTSNQPQHF TGCGCCAGCAGCTTGGTGGACACTAGCAATCAGCCCCAGCATTTT
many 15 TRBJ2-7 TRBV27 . CASSLGVPDWRGQYF TGTGCCAGCAGTTTAGGGGTTCCGGATTGGAGGGGGCAGTACTTC
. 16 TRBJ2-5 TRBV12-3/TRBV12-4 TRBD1 CASSLVQGVKGETQYF TGTGCCAGCAGTTTAGTACAGGGGGTAAAAGGAGAGACCCAGTACTTC
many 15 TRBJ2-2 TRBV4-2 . CASSRLSGEVGELFF TGTGCCAGCAGCCGCCTTTCGGGGGAGGTCGGGGAGCTGTTTTTT
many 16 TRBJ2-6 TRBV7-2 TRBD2 CASSLVAGSGANVLTF TGTGCCAGCAGCTTAGTAGCGGGATCCGGGGCCAACGTCCTGACTTTC
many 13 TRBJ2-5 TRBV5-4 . CASSLPFGETQYF TGTGCCAGCAGCTTGCCCTTCGGAGAGACCCAGTACTTC
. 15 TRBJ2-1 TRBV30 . CASITRDKSYNEQFF TGTGCCTCTATCACCCGGGACAAATCCTACAATGAGCAGTTCTTC
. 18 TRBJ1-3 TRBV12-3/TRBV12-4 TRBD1 CASSLGPGQGLSGNTIYF TGTGCCAGCAGCCTTGGGCCGGGACAGGGGCTCTCTGGAAACACCATATATTTT
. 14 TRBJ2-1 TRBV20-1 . CSGAVHSGGNEQFF TGCAGTGGAGCAGTTCATAGCGGCGGGAATGAGCAGTTCTTC
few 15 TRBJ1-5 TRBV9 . CASSDGTQLNQPQHF TGTGCCAGCAGCGACGGGACACAACTCAATCAGCCCCAGCATTTT
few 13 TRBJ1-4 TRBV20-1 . CSGLGESGEKLFF TGCAGTGGACTAGGGGAGAGCGGTGAAAAACTGTTTTTT
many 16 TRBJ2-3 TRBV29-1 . CSVEGGRDYPTDTQYF TGCAGCGTTGAAGGGGGCCGAGACTACCCCACAGATACGCAGTATTTT
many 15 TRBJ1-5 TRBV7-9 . CASSLDGSSNQPQHF TGTGCCAGCAGCTTAGATGGGTCTAGCAATCAGCCCCAGCATTTT
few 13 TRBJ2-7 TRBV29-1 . CSVPGLYSYEQYF TGCAGCGTCCCGGGGCTGTACTCCTACGAGCAGTACTTC
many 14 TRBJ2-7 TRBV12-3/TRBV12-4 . CASSPSTGAYEQYF TGTGCCAGCAGTCCGTCGACAGGCGCCTACGAGCAGTACTTC
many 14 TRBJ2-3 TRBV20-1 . CSATLASSTDTQYF TGCAGTGCTACATTAGCGAGTAGCACAGATACGCAGTATTTT
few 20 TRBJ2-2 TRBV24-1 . CATSDLKRRRDNANTGELFF TGTGCCACCAGTGATTTGAAGCGGCGGAGGGATAACGCGAACACCGGGGAGCTGTTTTTT
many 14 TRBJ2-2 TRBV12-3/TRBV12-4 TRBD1 CAGNRGWGTGELFF TGTGCCGGAAACAGGGGATGGGGAACCGGGGAGCTGTTTTTT
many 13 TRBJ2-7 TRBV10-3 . CAIRVSGSYEQYF TGTGCCATCAGGGTTAGCGGCTCCTACGAGCAGTACTTC
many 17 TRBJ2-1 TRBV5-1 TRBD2 CASSLVGGGSSYNEQFF TGCGCCAGCAGCTTGGTTGGCGGGGGAAGCTCCTACAATGAGCAGTTCTTC
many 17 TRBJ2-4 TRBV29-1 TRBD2 CSVRLFGGAVAKNIQYF TGCAGCGTTCGTTTGTTCGGGGGGGCGGTAGCCAAAAACATTCAGTACTTC
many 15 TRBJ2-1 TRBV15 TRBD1 CATSRAGTGPNEQFF TGTGCCACCAGCAGAGCCGGGACAGGGCCCAATGAGCAGTTCTTC
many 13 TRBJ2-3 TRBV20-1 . CSSTGTSTDTQYF TGCAGCTCTACCGGGACAAGCACAGATACGCAGTATTTT
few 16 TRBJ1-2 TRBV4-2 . CASSQDLGRRNYGYTF TGTGCCAGCAGCCAAGATCTGGGGAGGCGAAACTATGGCTACACCTTC
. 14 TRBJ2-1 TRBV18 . CASSPNPGAGEQFF TGTGCCAGCTCACCAAATCCGGGGGCTGGTGAGCAGTTCTTC
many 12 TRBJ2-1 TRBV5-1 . CASTSSYNEQFF TGCGCCAGTACCAGCTCCTACAATGAGCAGTTCTTC
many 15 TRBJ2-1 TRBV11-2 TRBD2 CASSRLAGEGDEQFF TGTGCCAGCAGCCGACTAGCGGGTGAGGGGGATGAGCAGTTCTTC
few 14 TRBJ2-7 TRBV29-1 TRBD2 CSVGTSELFYEQYF TGCAGCGTCGGGACTAGCGAGCTTTTCTACGAGCAGTACTTC
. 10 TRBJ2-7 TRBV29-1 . CSVGGGEQYF TGCAGCGTTGGGGGCGGGGAGCAGTACTTC
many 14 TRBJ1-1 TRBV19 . CASRERTPNTEAFF TGTGCCAGTAGGGAAAGGACACCGAACACTGAAGCTTTCTTT
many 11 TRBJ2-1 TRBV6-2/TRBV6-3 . CASCDSNEQFF TGTGCCAGCTGCGACAGCAATGAGCAGTTCTTC
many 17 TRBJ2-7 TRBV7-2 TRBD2 CASSSIAGGPNSYEQYF TGTGCCAGCAGCTCTATAGCGGGAGGGCCTAACTCCTACGAGCAGTACTTC
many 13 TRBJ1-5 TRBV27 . CASSYRGNQPQHF TGTGCCAGCAGTTACAGGGGCAATCAGCCCCAGCATTTT
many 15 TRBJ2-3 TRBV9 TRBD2 CASSVDRGSTDTQYF TGTGCCAGCAGCGTAGACCGCGGGAGTACAGATACGCAGTATTTT
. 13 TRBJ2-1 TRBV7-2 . CASSLVPPNEQFF TGTGCCAGCAGCTTAGTCCCCCCCAATGAGCAGTTCTTC
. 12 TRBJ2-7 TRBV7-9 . CASSLYRGEQYF TGTGCCAGCAGCTTATATAGGGGAGAGCAGTACTTC
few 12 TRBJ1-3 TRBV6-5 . CATGPSVNTIYF TGTGCCACCGGCCCCTCTGTAAACACCATATATTTT
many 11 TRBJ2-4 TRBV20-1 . CSARGASIQYF TGCAGTGCTAGAGGGGCCTCCATTCAGTACTTC
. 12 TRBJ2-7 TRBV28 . CASRNAYYEQYF TGTGCCAGCAGGAACGCCTACTACGAGCAGTACTTC
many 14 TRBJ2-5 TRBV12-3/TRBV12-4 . CASSLSSDQETQYF TGTGCCAGCAGTTTATCTTCAGATCAAGAGACCCAGTACTTC
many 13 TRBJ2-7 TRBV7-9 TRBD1 CASSQQGAGEQYF TGTGCCAGCAGCCAACAGGGGGCTGGCGAGCAGTACTTC
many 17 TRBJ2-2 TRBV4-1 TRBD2 CACSQEAGLAGRGELFF TGCGCCTGCAGCCAAGAAGCGGGACTAGCGGGTCGCGGGGAGCTGTTTTTT
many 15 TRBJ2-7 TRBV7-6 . CASSLAPIETYEQYF TGTGCCAGCAGCTTAGCCCCGATTGAAACCTACGAGCAGTACTTC
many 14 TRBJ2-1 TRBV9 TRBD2 CASSSSGRIGEQFF TGTGCCAGCAGCTCGAGCGGGAGGATCGGTGAGCAGTTCTTC
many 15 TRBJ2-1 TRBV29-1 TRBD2 CSVGRWTSGRDEQFF TGCAGCGTGGGACGATGGACTAGCGGGAGGGATGAGCAGTTCTTC
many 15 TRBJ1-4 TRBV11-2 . CASSTTGSTNEKLFF TGTGCCAGCAGCACAACAGGGTCAACTAATGAAAAACTGTTTTTT
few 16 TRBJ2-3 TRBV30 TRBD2 CAWSPLAGRGTDTQYF TGTGCCTGGAGTCCCTTAGCGGGAAGGGGCACAGATACGCAGTATTTT
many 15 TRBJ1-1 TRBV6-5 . CASSYSGFTNTEAFF TGTGCCAGCAGTTACTCTGGATTCACGAACACTGAAGCTTTCTTT
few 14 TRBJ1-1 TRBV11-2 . CASRNWGIEAEAFF TGTGCCAGCAGAAATTGGGGGATTGAAGCTGAAGCTTTCTTT
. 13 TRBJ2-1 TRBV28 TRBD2 CASSYSGGDEQFF TGTGCCAGCAGCTATAGCGGGGGGGATGAGCAGTTCTTC
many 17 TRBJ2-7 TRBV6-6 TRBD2 CASIPGTSGRGLDEQYF TGTGCCAGCATTCCCGGGACTAGCGGGAGAGGGTTAGACGAGCAGTACTTC
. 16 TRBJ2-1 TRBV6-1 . CASSALGLKRRNEQFF TGTGCCAGCAGTGCTTTGGGCCTTAAACGCCGGAATGAGCAGTTCTTC
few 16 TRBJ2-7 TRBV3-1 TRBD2 CASSSGTSGTFYEQYF TGTGCCAGCAGCTCCGGGACTAGCGGGACCTTCTACGAGCAGTACTTC
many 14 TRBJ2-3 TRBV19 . CASSIIQDTDTQYF TGTGCCAGTAGTATAATCCAGGACACAGATACGCAGTATTTT
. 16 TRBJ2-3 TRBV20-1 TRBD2 CSARGGLAGVADTQYF TGCAGTGCTAGGGGTGGACTAGCGGGAGTCGCAGATACGCAGTATTTT
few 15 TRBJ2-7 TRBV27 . CASSLGPGQYYEQYF TGTGCCAGCAGTTTAGGGCCGGGGCAGTACTACGAGCAGTACTTC
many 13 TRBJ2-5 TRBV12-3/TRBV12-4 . CASSLISEETQYF TGTGCCAGCAGTTTAATTAGCGAAGAGACCCAGTACTTC
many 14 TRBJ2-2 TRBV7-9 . CASLRLINTGELFF TGTGCCAGCTTGCGGCTAATAAACACCGGGGAGCTGTTTTTT